This TCR beta chain was captured in a study of shared clonotypes between healthy human individuals. Overall study: With ages of 18 to 49, the donors were two women and a few men. General study results and limits: Larger estimated richness was generally seen in naive subsets than in memory subsets.

A remark on this clone: What it recognizes is unknown.

Each donor was a Caucasian adult residing in Nashville, Tennessee. The CDR3 runs to 13 residues. The V end lost 6 bases, the J end lost 1 base, and 8 bases lay between the germline ends. The germline gives CDR1 MNHEY, CDR2 SMNVEV (reference sequence). An assay was performed, and its level was deep. Clones were sequenced by immunoSEQ multiplex PCR, and TCRdb holds only the in-frame ones, with some missing. The table has approximately 2.5 million clones, 85% to 95% seen once; the top ten hold roughly 0.14%. This TCR was recovered from a man aged 18 to 35 in good health. Source material: naive CD4+ T cells sorted from blood. Subset denoted: CD45RA+ positively selected. V and J are TRBV27 and TRBJ2-3, with no clear D. DNA of the CDR3: TGTGCCAGCAGCCCCGCGGGCACAGATACGCAGTATTTT. This encodes CASSPAGTDTQYF.